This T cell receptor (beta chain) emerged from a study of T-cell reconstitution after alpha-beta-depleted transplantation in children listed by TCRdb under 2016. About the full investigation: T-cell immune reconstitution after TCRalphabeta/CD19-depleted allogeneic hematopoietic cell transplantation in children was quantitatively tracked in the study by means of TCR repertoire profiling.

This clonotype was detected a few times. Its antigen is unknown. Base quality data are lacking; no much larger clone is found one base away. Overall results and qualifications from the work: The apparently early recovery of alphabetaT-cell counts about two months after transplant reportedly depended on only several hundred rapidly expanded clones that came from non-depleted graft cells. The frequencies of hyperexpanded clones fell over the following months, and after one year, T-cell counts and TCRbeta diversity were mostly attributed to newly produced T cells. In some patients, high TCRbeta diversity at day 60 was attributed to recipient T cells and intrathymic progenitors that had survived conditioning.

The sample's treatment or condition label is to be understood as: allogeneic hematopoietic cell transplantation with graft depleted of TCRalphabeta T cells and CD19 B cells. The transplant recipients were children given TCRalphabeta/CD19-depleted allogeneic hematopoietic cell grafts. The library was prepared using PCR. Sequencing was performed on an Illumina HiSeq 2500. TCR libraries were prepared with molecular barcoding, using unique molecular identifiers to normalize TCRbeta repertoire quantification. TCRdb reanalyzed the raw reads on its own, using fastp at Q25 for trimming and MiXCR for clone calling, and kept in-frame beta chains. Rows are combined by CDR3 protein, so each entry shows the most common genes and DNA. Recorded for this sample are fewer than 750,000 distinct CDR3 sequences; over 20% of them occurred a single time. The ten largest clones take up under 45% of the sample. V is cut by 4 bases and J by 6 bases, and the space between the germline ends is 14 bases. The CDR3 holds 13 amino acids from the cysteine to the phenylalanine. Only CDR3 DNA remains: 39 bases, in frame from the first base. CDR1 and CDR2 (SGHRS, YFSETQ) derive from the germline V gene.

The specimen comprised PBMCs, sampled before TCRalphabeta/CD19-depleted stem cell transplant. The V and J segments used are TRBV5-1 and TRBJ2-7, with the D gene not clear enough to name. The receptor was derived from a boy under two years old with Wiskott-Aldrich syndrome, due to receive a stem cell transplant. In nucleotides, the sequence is TGCGCCAGCAGCCCGACGGGTACCTTCGAGCAGTACTTC. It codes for CASSPTGTFEQYF.